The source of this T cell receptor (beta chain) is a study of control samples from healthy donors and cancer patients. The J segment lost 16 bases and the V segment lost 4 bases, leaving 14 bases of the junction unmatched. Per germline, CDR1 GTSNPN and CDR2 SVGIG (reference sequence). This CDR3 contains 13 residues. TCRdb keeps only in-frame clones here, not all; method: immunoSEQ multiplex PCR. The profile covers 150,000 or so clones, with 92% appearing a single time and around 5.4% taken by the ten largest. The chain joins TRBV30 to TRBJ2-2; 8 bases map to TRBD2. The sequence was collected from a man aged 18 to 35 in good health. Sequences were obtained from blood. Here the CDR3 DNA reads TGTGCCTGGACCTTTACAGCGGGGGACGGTGGGTTTTTT. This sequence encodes CAWTFTAGDGGFF.